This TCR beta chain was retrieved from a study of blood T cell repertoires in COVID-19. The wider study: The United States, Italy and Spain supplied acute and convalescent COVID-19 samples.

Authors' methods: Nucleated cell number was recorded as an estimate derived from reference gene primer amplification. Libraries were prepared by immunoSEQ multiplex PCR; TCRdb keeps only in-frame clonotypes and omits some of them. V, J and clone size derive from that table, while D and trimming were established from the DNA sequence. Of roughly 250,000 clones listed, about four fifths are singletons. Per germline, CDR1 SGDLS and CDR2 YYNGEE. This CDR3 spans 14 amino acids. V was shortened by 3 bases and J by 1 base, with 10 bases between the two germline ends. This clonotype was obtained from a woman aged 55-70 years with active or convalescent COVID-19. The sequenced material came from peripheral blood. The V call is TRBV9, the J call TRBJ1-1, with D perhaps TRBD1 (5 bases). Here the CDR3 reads CASSAGGWNTEAFF. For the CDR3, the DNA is TGTGCCAGCAGCGCCGGGGGGTGGAACACTGAAGCTTTCTTT.